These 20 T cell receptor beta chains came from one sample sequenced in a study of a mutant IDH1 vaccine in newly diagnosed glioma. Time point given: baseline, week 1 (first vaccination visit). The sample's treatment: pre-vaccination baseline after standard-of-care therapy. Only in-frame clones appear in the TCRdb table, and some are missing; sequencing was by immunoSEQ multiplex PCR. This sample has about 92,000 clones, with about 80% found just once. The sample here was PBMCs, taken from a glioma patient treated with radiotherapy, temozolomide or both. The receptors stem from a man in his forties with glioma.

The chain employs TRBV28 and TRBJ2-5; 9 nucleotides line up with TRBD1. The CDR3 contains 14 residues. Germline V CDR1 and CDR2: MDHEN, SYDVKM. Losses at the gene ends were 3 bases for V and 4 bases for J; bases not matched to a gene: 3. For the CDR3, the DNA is TGTGCCAGCAGTTTCCGGACAGGGGCAGAGACCCAGTACTTC. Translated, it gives CASSFRTGAETQYF.

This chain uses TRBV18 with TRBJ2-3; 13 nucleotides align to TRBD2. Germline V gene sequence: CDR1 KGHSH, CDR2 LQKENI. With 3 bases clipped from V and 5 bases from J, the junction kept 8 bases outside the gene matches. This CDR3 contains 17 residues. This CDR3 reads CASSPRTSGSGRDTQYF. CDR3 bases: TGTGCCAGCTCACCCCGGACTAGCGGGAGTGGAAGAGATACGCAGTATTTT.

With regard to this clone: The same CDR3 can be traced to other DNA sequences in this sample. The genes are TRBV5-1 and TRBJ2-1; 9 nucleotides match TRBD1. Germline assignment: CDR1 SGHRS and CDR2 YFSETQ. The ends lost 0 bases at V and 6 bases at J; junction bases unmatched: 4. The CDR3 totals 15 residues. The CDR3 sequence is CASSLVGQGGNEQFF. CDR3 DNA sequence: TGCGCCAGCAGCTTGGTGGGACAGGGAGGCAATGAGCAGTTCTTC.

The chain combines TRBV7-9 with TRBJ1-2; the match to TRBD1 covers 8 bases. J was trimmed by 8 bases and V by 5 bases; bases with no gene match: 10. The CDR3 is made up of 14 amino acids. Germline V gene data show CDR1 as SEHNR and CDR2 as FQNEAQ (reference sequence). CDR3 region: CASSQDQGARGYTF. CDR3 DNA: TGTGCCAGCAGCCAAGATCAGGGGGCACGAGGCTACACCTTC.

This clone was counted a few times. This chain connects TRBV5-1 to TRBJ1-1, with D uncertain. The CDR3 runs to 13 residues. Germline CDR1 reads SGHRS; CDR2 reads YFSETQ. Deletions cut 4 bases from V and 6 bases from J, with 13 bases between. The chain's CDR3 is CASSQKGPAEAFF. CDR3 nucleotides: TGCGCCAGCAGCCAGAAGGGTCCCGCTGAAGCTTTCTTT.

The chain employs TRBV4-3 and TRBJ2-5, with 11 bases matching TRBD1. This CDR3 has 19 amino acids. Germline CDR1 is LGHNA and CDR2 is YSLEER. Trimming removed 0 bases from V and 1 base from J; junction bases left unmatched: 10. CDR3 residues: CASSQERTGGFALQETQYF. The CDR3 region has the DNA TGCGCCAGCAGCCAAGAGAGGACAGGGGGCTTTGCCCTCCAAGAGACCCAGTACTTC.

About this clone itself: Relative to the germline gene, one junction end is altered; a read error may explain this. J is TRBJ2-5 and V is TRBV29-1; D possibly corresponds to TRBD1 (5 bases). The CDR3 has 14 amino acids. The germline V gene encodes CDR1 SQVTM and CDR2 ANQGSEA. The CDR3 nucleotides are TGCAGCGTTGAATGGGCGGACACACAAGGGACCCAGTACTTC. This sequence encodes CSVEWADTQGTQYF.

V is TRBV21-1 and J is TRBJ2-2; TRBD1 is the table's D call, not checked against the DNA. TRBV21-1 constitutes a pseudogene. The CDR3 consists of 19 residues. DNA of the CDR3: TGTGCCAGCAGCCCGTCGGGACAGGGCTGGTTTTCGAACACCGGGGAGCTGTTTTTT. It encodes CASSPSGQGWFSNTGELFF.

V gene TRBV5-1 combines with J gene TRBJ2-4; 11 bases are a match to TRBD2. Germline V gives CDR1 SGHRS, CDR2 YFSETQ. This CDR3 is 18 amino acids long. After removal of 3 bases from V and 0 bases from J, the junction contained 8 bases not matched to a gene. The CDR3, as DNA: TGCGCCAGCAGCTCCCCCGGGACTAGCGGTCTAGCCAAAAACATTCAGTACTTC. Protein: CASSSPGTSGLAKNIQYF.

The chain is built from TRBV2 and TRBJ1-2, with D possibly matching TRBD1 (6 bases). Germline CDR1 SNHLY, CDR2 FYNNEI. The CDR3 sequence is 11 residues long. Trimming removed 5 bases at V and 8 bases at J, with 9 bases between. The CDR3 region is CASSQGWGYTF. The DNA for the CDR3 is TGTGCCAGCAGTCAGGGGTGGGGCTACACCTTC.

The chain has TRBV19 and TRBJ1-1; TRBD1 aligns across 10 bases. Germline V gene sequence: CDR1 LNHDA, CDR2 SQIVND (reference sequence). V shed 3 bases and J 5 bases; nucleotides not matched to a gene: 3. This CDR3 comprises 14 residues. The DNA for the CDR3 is TGTGCCAGTAGTATGGGGACAGGGGCGACTGAAGCTTTCTTT. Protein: CASSMGTGATEAFF. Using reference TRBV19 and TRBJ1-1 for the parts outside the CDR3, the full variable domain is DGGITQSPKYLFRKEGQNVTLSCEQNLNHDAMYWYRQDPGQGLRLIYYSQIVNDFQKGDIAEGYSVSREKKESFPLTVTSAQKNPTAFYLCASSMGTGATEAFFGQGTRLTVV.

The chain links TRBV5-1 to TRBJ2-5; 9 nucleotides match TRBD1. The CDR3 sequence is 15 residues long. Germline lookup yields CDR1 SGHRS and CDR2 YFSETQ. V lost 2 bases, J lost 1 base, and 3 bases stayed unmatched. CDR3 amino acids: CASSFGDRAQETQYF. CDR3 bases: TGCGCCAGCAGCTTCGGGGACAGGGCCCAAGAGACCCAGTACTTC.

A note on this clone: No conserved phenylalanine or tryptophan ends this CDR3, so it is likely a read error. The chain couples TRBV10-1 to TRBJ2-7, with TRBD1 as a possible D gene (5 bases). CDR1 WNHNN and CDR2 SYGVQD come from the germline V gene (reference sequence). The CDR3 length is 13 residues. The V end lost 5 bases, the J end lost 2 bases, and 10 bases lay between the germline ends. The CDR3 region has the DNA TGCGCCAGCAGTACTCAGGGAACCTACGAGCAGTACCTC. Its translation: CASSTQGTYEQYL.

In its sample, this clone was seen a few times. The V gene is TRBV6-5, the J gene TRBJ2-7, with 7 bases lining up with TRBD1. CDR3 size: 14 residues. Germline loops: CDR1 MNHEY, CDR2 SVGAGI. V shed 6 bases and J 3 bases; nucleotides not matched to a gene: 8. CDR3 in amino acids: CASSLTRQGYEQYF. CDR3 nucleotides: TGTGCCAGCAGCCTTACGAGACAGGGCTACGAGCAGTACTTC.

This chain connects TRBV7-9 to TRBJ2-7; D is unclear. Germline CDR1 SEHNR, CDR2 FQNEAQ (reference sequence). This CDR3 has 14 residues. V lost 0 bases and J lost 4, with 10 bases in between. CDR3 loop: CASSLAGLPYEQYF. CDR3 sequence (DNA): TGTGCCAGCAGCTTAGCGGGATTACCGTACGAGCAGTACTTC.

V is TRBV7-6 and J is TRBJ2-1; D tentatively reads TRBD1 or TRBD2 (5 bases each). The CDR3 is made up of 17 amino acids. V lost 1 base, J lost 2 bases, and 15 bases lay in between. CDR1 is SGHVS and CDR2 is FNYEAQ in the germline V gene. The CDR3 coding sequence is TGTGCCAGCAGCTTAGGGTTCCGGGGCAGGGCCTACAATGAGCAGTTCTTC. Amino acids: CASSLGFRGRAYNEQFF.

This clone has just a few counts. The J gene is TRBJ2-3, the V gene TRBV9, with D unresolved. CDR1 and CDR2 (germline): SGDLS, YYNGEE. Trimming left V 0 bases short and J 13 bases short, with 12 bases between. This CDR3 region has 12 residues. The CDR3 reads CASSVGRPRKYF. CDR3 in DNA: TGTGCCAGCAGCGTAGGGAGACCCCGTAAGTATTTT.

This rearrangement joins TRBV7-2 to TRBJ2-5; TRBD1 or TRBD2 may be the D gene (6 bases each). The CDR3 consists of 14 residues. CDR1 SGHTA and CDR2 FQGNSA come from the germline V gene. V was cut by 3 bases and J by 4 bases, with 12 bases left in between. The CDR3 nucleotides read TGTGCCAGCAGCTTGGGGGGCAACAGAGAGACCCAGTACTTC. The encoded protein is CASSLGGNRETQYF.

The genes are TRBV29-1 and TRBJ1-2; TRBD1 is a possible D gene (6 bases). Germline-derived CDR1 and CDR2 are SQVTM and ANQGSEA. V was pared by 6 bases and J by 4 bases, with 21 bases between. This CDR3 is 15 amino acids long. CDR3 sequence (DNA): TGCAGCGTGGACACAGGGCATGGGTCCCCCTATGGCTACACCTTC. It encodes CSVDTGHGSPYGYTF.

The chain's CDR3 is CASSRQRGAFYEQYF. CDR3 in DNA: TGTGCCAGCAGCCGCCAGCGGGGCGCCTTCTACGAGCAGTACTTC. The gene calls are TRBV14 and TRBJ2-7, with 7 bases matching TRBD2. J lost 3 bases, V lost 4 bases, and 9 bases had no gene match. The CDR3 contains 15 residues. Germline assignment: CDR1 SGHDN and CDR2 FVKESK.